This record covers a single TCR beta chain. What it binds is unknown. This entry belongs to a study of cytomegalovirus exposure and HLA in healthy donors. On the study more broadly: Early on, a data release was issued that held 80 million or so unique TCRs from HLA-typed donors. Study results and limitations: Most of the TCR beta V segments (in an earlier analysis) were productive either about 87% or about 30% of the time. The study recorded 160 or so TCR beta chains that were cytomegalovirus-associated.

13 Jbeta primers and 60 Vbeta primers were used for the PCR. Assay used: immunoSEQ multiplex PCR; TCRdb lists only in-frame clones, some missing. Here the sample spans approximately 140,000 clones, about 80% being singletons. With 1 base removed from V and 6 bases from J, the gap between germline ends came to 11 bases. Per germline, CDR1 SGHDN and CDR2 FVKESK. The CDR3 sequence is 14 residues long. The receptor comes from a boy under 10 years old in good health and CMV-seronegative. V is TRBV14 and J is TRBJ2-3; D remains unclear. The sequenced material came from PBMCs. In DNA form, the CDR3 reads TGTGCCAGCAGCCAAGCCCCGGGTATGGATACGCAGTATTTT. Its translation is CASSQAPGMDTQYF. Based on the CDR3 plus reference TRBV14 and TRBJ2-3, the full variable domain is EAGVTQFPSHSVIEKGQTVTLRCDPISGHDNLYWYRRVMGKEIKFLLHFVKESKQDESGMPNNRFLAERTGGTYSTLKVQPAELEDSGVYFCASSQAPGMDTQYFGPGTRLTVL.